One sample yielded the 30 T cell receptor beta chains listed below, sequenced in a study of technical replicates of blood from a handful of donors. The protocol was immunoSEQ multiplex PCR, while the TCRdb copy is restricted to in-frame clones and leaves out a portion. The profile shows 65,000 to 80,000 clones, 95% to 97% of them singletons. Input material: T cells isolated from PBMCs. The receptors shown here come from a human donor in good health.

The V and J genes are TRBV5-6 and TRBJ1-2; TRBD1 matches at 11 bases. The germline V gene encodes CDR1 SGHDT and CDR2 YYEEEE. The CDR3 length is 15 residues. Trimming removed 0 bases from V and 7 bases from J; junction bases left unmatched: 5. CDR3 amino acids: CASSLGGQGVFGYTF. The CDR3 region has the DNA TGTGCCAGCAGCTTGGGGGGACAGGGGGTTTTTGGCTACACCTTC.

This chain connects TRBV18 to TRBJ2-5; D is ambiguous. This CDR3 contains 14 residues. V was pared by 2 bases and J by 5 bases, with 12 bases between. Germline lookup yields CDR1 KGHSH and CDR2 LQKENI. This CDR3 is CASSPNRMEETQYF. As DNA, the CDR3 is TGTGCCAGCTCACCAAATAGGATGGAGGAGACCCAGTACTTC.

V is TRBV19 and J is TRBJ2-4; 10 bases are shared with TRBD1. This CDR3 is built from 15 residues. V was clipped by 10 bases and J by 5 bases; unmatched bases: 11. The germline V gene has CDR1 LNHDA and CDR2 SQIVND (reference sequence). CDR3 in DNA: TGTGCCACCAGCCAGCTAGGGACAGGGGAAAACATTCAGTACTTC. Protein product: CATSQLGTGENIQYF. Together with reference TRBV19 and TRBJ2-4, the CDR3 gives the full variable domain: DGGITQSPKYLFRKEGQNVTLSCEQNLNHDAMYWYRQDPGQGLRLIYYSQIVNDFQKGDIAEGYSVSREKKESFPLTVTSAQKNPTAFYLCATSQLGTGENIQYFGAGTRLSVL.

The chain has TRBV19 and TRBJ1-1; 7 nucleotides match TRBD1. Germline V gene lookup returns CDR1 LNHDA and CDR2 SQIVND (reference sequence). CDR3 length equals 15 residues. V lost 5 bases to trimming and J lost 4 bases; unmatched junction nucleotides: 10. The CDR3 DNA is TGTGCCAGTAGTCCCTCACGACAGGGTTCCACTGAAGCTTTCTTT. Residues: CASSPSRQGSTEAFF.

This chain joins TRBV5-1 and TRBJ2-3, with D possibly matching TRBD2 (6 bases). The V gene lost 0 bases and the J gene lost 4 bases, with 15 bases spanning the gap. CDR3 length: 16 residues. Germline V gene data show CDR1 as SGHRS and CDR2 as YFSETQ. The CDR3 loop is CASSLVTGERADTQYF. The CDR3 bases are TGCGCCAGCAGCTTGGTTACGGGAGAAAGGGCAGATACGCAGTATTTT.

The CDR3 loop reads CASSLSGGTNYGYTF. In DNA form, the CDR3 reads TGTGCCAGCAGTTTATCCGGGGGGACTAACTATGGCTACACCTTC. This rearrangement joins TRBV27 to TRBJ1-2, with TRBD1 as a possible D gene (5 bases). The V gene's germline CDR1 is MNHEY and CDR2 SMNVEV (reference sequence). Deletions cut 0 bases from V and 0 bases from J, with 8 bases between. CDR3 length equals 15 residues.

V gene TRBV4-3 combines with J gene TRBJ1-5; no firm D call. Trimming removed 1 base at V and 3 bases at J, with 7 bases between. CDR3 length: 14 residues. Per the germline V gene, CDR1 is LGHNA and CDR2 is YSLEER. The CDR3 here is CASSQGQVNQPQHF. CDR3 DNA: TGCGCCAGCAGCCAAGGGCAGGTCAATCAGCCCCAGCATTTT.

The rearrangement uses TRBV4-1 and TRBJ2-3, with TRBD1 identical over 7 bases. In germline, CDR1 is MGHRA, CDR2 YSYEKL. The CDR3 is made up of 18 amino acids. The V and J ends lost 1 base and 2 bases, in that order; junction bases with no gene match: 12. CDR3 nucleotide sequence: TGCGCCAGCAGCCAAGTATGGATGAGACAGGGCAACACAGATACGCAGTATTTT. It is translated as CASSQVWMRQGNTDTQYF.

The rearrangement joins TRBV5-6 to TRBJ1-5, with D tentatively TRBD1 (5 bases). CDR3 size: 14 residues. V gave up 4 bases and J gave up 5 bases, with 13 bases separating them. CDR1 is SGHDT, CDR2 YYEEEE, per germline. The CDR3: CASSITGPYQPQHF. In DNA, the CDR3 is TGTGCCAGCAGCATTACAGGTCCCTATCAGCCCCAGCATTTT.

The chain is built from TRBV10-3 and TRBJ2-5; D possibly corresponds to TRBD2 (6 bases). This CDR3 region has 16 residues. CDR1 and CDR2 from the germline V gene are ENHRY and SYGVKD. V was clipped by 1 base and J by 6 bases, with 18 bases between them. For the CDR3, the DNA is TGTGCCATCAGTGAGTGGTCGGGAGTCGGTACAAAGACCCAGTACTTC. Translated: CAISEWSGVGTKTQYF.

The genes are TRBV25-1 and TRBJ2-5, with D possibly TRBD1 on 5 matching bases. Per germline, CDR1 MGHDK and CDR2 SYGVNS. The CDR3 extends over 16 amino acids. Trimming stripped 4 bases from V and 5 bases from J, with 20 bases between. The CDR3 sequence: CASSARTNSLWETQYF. Here the CDR3 DNA reads TGTGCCAGCAGTGCTAGGACAAATTCATTGTGGGAGACCCAGTACTTC.

The chain couples TRBV4-3 to TRBJ1-1, with 7 bases aligning to TRBD1. Germline V lookup: CDR1 LGHNA, CDR2 YSLEER. The J segment lost 0 bases and the V segment lost 1 base, leaving 5 bases of the junction unmatched. CDR3 length equals 16 residues. For the CDR3, the DNA is TGCGCCAGCAGCCAAGGAGGGGGACAGATGAACACTGAAGCTTTCTTT. Its translation: CASSQGGGQMNTEAFF.

The chain couples TRBV13 to TRBJ2-6, with D possibly being TRBD2 (5 bases). Trimming removed 5 bases from V and 4 bases from J, with 6 bases in between. Germline V lookup: CDR1 PRHDT, CDR2 FYEKMQ (reference sequence). The CDR3 has 13 amino acids. CDR3 loop: CASSPGGANVLTF. CDR3 nucleotide sequence: TGTGCCAGCAGCCCGGGGGGGGCCAACGTCCTGACTTTC.

This clone was recorded once. The CDR3 loop reads CASSTYRGVDTEAFF. The CDR3 coding sequence is TGTGCCAGCAGTACATACAGGGGGGTGGACACTGAAGCTTTCTTT. The V call is TRBV28, the J call TRBJ1-1, with 8 bases that match TRBD1. CDR1 and CDR2 (germline): MDHEN, SYDVKM. J gave up 3 bases and V 5 bases, and 8 bases lay outside the gene matches. This CDR3 has 15 amino acids.

The chain combines TRBV5-1 with TRBJ1-4, with D perhaps TRBD1 (6 bases). CDR1 and CDR2 from the germline V gene are SGHRS and YFSETQ. The CDR3 extends over 16 amino acids. Trimming removed 0 bases from V and 1 base from J, with 10 bases in between. CDR3 nucleotide sequence: TGCGCCAGCAGCTTGGATATCAGGGGAACTAATGAAAAACTGTTTTTT. This sequence encodes CASSLDIRGTNEKLFF.

The chain joins TRBV6-1 to TRBJ1-3; weak D call: TRBD1 (5 bases). With 5 bases removed from V and 3 bases from J, the gap between germline ends came to 14 bases. The CDR3 extends over 15 amino acids. In germline, CDR1 is MNHNS, CDR2 SASEGT. For the CDR3, the DNA is TGTGCCAGCAGTTTCACGCAGGGTTATGGAAACACCATATATTTT. The encoded protein is CASSFTQGYGNTIYF.

This chain joins TRBV7-9 and TRBJ2-5, with 8 nucleotides matching TRBD2. The CDR3 length is 14 residues. J gave up 5 bases and V 4 bases, and 6 bases lay outside the gene matches. Germline CDR1 reads SEHNR; CDR2 reads FQNEAQ (reference sequence). CDR3 sequence: CASSYSGSWETQYF. The DNA of the CDR3 is TGTGCCAGCAGCTACAGCGGGAGTTGGGAGACCCAGTACTTC.

This sequence joins TRBV19 and TRBJ2-7, with a tentative D call TRBD1 (5 bases). V dropped 2 bases and J dropped 5 bases, with 13 bases sitting between them. CDR1 LNHDA and CDR2 SQIVND come from the germline V gene (reference sequence). The CDR3 is made up of 14 amino acids. The CDR3 DNA reads TGTGCCAGTAGTATAAGATGGCAGGGTGACGAGCAGTACTTC. Protein sequence: CASSIRWQGDEQYF.

The rearrangement uses TRBV5-1 and TRBJ1-1; TRBD1 agrees at 12 bases. Germline V gene data show CDR1 as SGHRS and CDR2 as YFSETQ. The V gene end was trimmed by 2 bases and the J gene end by 2 bases; junction bases not matched to a gene: 4. The CDR3 runs to 16 residues. The CDR3 DNA follows: TGCGCCAGCAGCTTCGGGACAGGGGGCTTCAACACTGAAGCTTTCTTT. Translation: CASSFGTGGFNTEAFF.

The gene calls are TRBV10-1 and TRBJ2-3; tentatively, D is TRBD2 (5 bases). The CDR3 totals 14 residues. V was pared by 5 bases and J by 2 bases, with 11 bases between. Germline CDR1 WNHNN, CDR2 SYGVQD (reference sequence). CDR3 bases: TGCGCCAGCAGTCACAGCGGCTACACAGATACGCAGTATTTT. Translating it yields CASSHSGYTDTQYF.

The CDR3 DNA reads TGTGCCAGCAGCTGGACAGGGGGCCCTGCTGAAGCTTTCTTT. The encoded protein is CASSWTGGPAEAFF. J is TRBJ1-1 and V is TRBV7-3; 11 bases line up with TRBD1. J was trimmed by 6 bases and V by 4 bases; bases with no gene match: 4. There are 14 residues in the CDR3. Germline loops: CDR1 SGHTA, CDR2 FQGTGA.

This sequence joins TRBV28 and TRBJ1-5; a weak D match, TRBD1 (5 bases). The CDR3 runs 13 residues. Germline V lookup: CDR1 MDHEN, CDR2 SYDVKM. Trimming shortened V by 4 bases and J by 3 bases, and 7 bases separated the two germline ends. The CDR3 DNA is TGTGCCAGCAGTTGGGGCGACAATCAGCCCCAGCATTTT. Its translation is CASSWGDNQPQHF. Together with reference TRBV28 and TRBJ1-5, the CDR3 gives the full variable domain: DVKVTQSSRYLVKRTGEKVFLECVQDMDHENMFWYRQDPGLGLRLIYFSYDVKMKEKGDIPEGYSVSREKKERFSLILESASTNQTSMYLCASSWGDNQPQHFGDGTRLSIL.

V and J are TRBV5-4 and TRBJ2-1; TRBD2 matches at 7 bases. The CDR3 is 13 amino acids. Germline V lookup: CDR1 SGHNT, CDR2 YYREEE (reference sequence). V lost 0 bases and J lost 10; bases outside the gene matches: 4. CDR3 loop: CASSLGGSVEQFF. DNA of the CDR3: TGTGCCAGCAGCTTGGGCGGGAGCGTGGAGCAGTTCTTC. Using reference TRBV5-4 and TRBJ2-1 for the parts outside the CDR3, the full variable domain is ETGVTQSPTHLIKTRGQQVTLRCSSQSGHNTVSWYQQALGQGPQFIFQYYREEENGRGNFPPRFSGLQFPNYSSELNVNALELDDSALYLCASSLGGSVEQFFGPGTRLTVL.

The gene calls are TRBV11-2 and TRBJ1-1, with D possibly being TRBD1 (5 bases). Germline V gene sequence: CDR1 SGHAT, CDR2 FQNNGV. V was shortened by 5 bases and J by 5 bases, with 18 bases between the two germline ends. This CDR3 has 15 amino acids. The chain's CDR3 is CASSPVGGVRTEAFF. The CDR3 DNA sequence: TGTGCCAGCAGCCCTGTGGGGGGGGTGAGGACTGAAGCTTTCTTT. Complete variable domain (other parts from reference TRBV11-2 and TRBJ1-1): EAGVAQSPRYKIIEKRQSVAFWCNPISGHATLYWYQQILGQGPKLLIQFQNNGVVDDSQLPKDRFSAERLKGVDSTLKIQPAKLEDSAVYLCASSPVGGVRTEAFFGQGTRLTVV.

The rearrangement links TRBV28 to TRBJ1-5, with D perhaps matching TRBD1 (5 bases). CDR1 is MDHEN and CDR2 is SYDVKM in the germline V gene. V lost 7 bases and J lost 2, with 12 bases in between. This CDR3 spans 14 amino acids. As DNA, the CDR3 is TGTGCCAGCACCCGAGGAGGGGGCAATCAGCCCCAGCATTTT. Its translation: CASTRGGGNQPQHF.

This clone was observed once. CDR3 sequence reads: CASSSRRDRPYEQYF. For the CDR3, the DNA is TGTGCCAGCAGCTCTCGACGGGACAGACCCTACGAGCAGTACTTC. The chain combines TRBV21-1 with TRBJ2-7; the table's D call TRBD1 went unverified against the DNA. TRBV21-1 is designated a pseudogene. The CDR3 has 15 amino acids.

V usage is TRBV5-1 and J usage is TRBJ1-4; TRBD1 might be the D (6 bases). V was trimmed by 3 bases and J by 3 bases, leaving 9 bases between them. The CDR3 totals 14 residues. Germline CDR1 SGHRS, CDR2 YFSETQ. The CDR3 sequence: CASSWTDPNEKLFF. DNA for the CDR3: TGCGCCAGCAGCTGGACAGACCCTAATGAAAAACTGTTTTTT.

This rearrangement joins TRBV18 to TRBJ2-7; 7 nucleotides match TRBD1. The V gene's germline CDR1 is KGHSH and CDR2 LQKENI. The junction had 7 bases not matched to a gene; V was cut back by 3 bases and J by 2 bases. The CDR3 totals 15 residues. Here the CDR3 DNA reads TGTGCCAGCTCACCTAATAGGGACAGTACCTACGAGCAGTACTTC. This gives the protein CASSPNRDSTYEQYF.

The chain recombines TRBV27 with TRBJ2-3; no reliable D call. Germline V gene data show CDR1 as MNHEY and CDR2 as SMNVEV (reference sequence). Trimming cost V 3 bases and J 0 bases, with 7 bases left between them. This CDR3 comprises 14 residues. The DNA for the CDR3 is TGTGCCAGCAGTTTCAGCGTTAGCACAGATACGCAGTATTTT. This translates into CASSFSVSTDTQYF.

The chain joins TRBV11-2 to TRBJ2-4, with 10 bases lining up with TRBD1. The V gene's germline CDR1 is SGHAT and CDR2 FQNNGV. The CDR3 has 17 amino acids. The ends lost 3 bases at V and 3 bases at J; junction bases unmatched: 8. The CDR3 bases are TGTGCCAGCAGCTTTATCGGGACAGGGGATGGCAAAAACATTCAGTACTTC. As protein: CASSFIGTGDGKNIQYF.